These T cell receptor beta chains were read from a single sample in a study of radiotherapy plus CTLA-4 blockade in lung cancer. The repertoire was sequenced with immunoSEQ multiplex PCR; TCRdb's copy has only in-frame clones and lacks some. The sample comprises some 96,000 clones, roughly 88% of which are singletons, and 4.5% to 6% rests with the top ten. Sequencing was performed on peripheral blood, taken from a patient treated with radiotherapy plus ipilimumab. The receptors here all came from a human donor with non-small cell lung cancer that progressed on radiotherapy plus ipilimumab. Both conserved end residues are part of each CDR3. D genes are given only for firm matches. The size of a clone is reported for some rows only, either as once, few or many, or as a class for expanded clones.

V gene,clone size,J gene,D gene,CDR3 protein,CDR3 DNA
TRBV13,once,TRBJ2-3,.,CASRAWRADTQYF,TGTGCCAGCAGAGCGTGGCGGGCAGATACGCAGTATTTT
TRBV2,once,TRBJ2-7,TRBD2,CASTNDFAGGIGEQYF,TGTGCCAGCACAAACGACTTCGCGGGAGGTATTGGTGAGCAGTACTTC
TRBV2,.,TRBJ2-3,.,CASIGSGVSTDTQYF,TGTGCCAGCATTGGGTCTGGGGTTAGCACAGATACGCAGTATTTT
TRBV18,.,TRBJ1-1,.,CASSPIRGTEAFF,TGTGCCAGCTCACCAATCAGGGGCACTGAAGCTTTCTTT
TRBV2,.,TRBJ2-7,TRBD2,CASKVAGVTYEQYF,TGTGCCAGCAAAGTAGCGGGAGTTACCTACGAGCAGTACTTC
TRBV5-1,once,TRBJ2-1,.,CASSLGREKGEQFF,TGCGCCAGCAGCTTGGGACGGGAGAAGGGTGAGCAGTTCTTC
TRBV10-3,.,TRBJ1-5,.,CAISESLQSNQPQHF,TGTGCCATCAGTGAGTCCTTGCAGAGCAATCAGCCCCAGCATTTT
TRBV18,.,TRBJ2-1,.,CASSQFRADNEQFF,TGTGCCAGCTCCCAATTTCGGGCTGACAATGAGCAGTTCTTC
TRBV13,.,TRBJ2-5,.,CASSLNKPETQYF,TGTGCCAGCAGCTTAAATAAACCGGAGACCCAGTACTTC
TRBV18,.,TRBJ2-5,.,CASSPGQKQETQYF,TGTGCCAGCTCACCCGGACAGAAACAAGAGACCCAGTACTTC
TRBV19,few,TRBJ1-1,.,CASSTRRGGSTEAFF,TGTGCCAGTAGTACCCGCCGGGGCGGGAGCACTGAAGCTTTCTTT
TRBV4-2,.,TRBJ2-7,TRBD2,CASSRGGGQDEQYF,TGTGCCAGCAGCCGGGGGGGAGGGCAGGACGAGCAGTACTTC
TRBV6-5,.,TRBJ1-1,TRBD1,CASSSRTGNTEAFF,TGTGCCAGCAGTTCCCGGACAGGGAACACTGAAGCTTTCTTT
TRBV5-1,.,TRBJ2-5,.,CASSAPGLETQYF,TGCGCCAGCAGCGCCCCGGGACTAGAGACCCAGTACTTC
TRBV5-8,.,TRBJ1-1,.,CASSLLGSTFF,TGTGCCAGCAGCTTGTTAGGGAGCACTTTCTTT
TRBV4-2,once,TRBJ2-3,.,CASSPGFIVTDTQYF,TGTGCCAGCAGTCCGGGGTTTATTGTCACAGATACGCAGTATTTT
TRBV9,.,TRBJ2-3,TRBD2,CASSASGTSGYSTDTQYF,TGTGCCAGCAGCGCTTCCGGGACTAGCGGCTATAGCACAGATACGCAGTATTTT
TRBV9,.,TRBJ2-7,TRBD1,CASSVGLGTAPNEQYF,TGTGCCAGCAGCGTAGGTCTAGGGACAGCACCAAACGAGCAGTACTTC
TRBV6-6,.,TRBJ2-3,.,CASSYRTDTQYF,TGTGCCAGCAGTTACCGCACAGATACGCAGTATTTT
TRBV2,.,TRBJ1-2,TRBD1,CASRRGGDGYTF,TGTGCCAGCAGAAGAGGGGGCGATGGCTACACCTTC
TRBV27,.,TRBJ2-7,.,CASSYRTHYEQYF,TGTGCCAGCAGTTACAGAACACACTACGAGCAGTACTTC
TRBV6-1,.,TRBJ2-7,.,CASSASIGQYF,TGTGCCAGCAGTGCCTCTATCGGGCAGTACTTC
TRBV5-6,.,TRBJ1-5,.,CASSLRGHLANQPQHF,TGTGCCAGCAGCTTGAGAGGACATTTAGCGAATCAGCCCCAGCATTTT
TRBV7-6,.,TRBJ2-7,TRBD2,CASRPLAGRYEQYF,TGTGCCAGCAGACCGTTAGCGGGAAGGTACGAGCAGTACTTC
TRBV5-1,.,TRBJ2-3,TRBD1,CASSPGQSLSTDTQYF,TGCGCCAGCAGCCCGGGACAGTCCCTCAGCACAGATACGCAGTATTTT
TRBV7-2,.,TRBJ2-7,TRBD2,CASSLAGGEQYF,TGTGCCAGCAGCTTAGCCGGGGGGGAACAGTACTTC
TRBV28,few,TRBJ1-5,.,CASSPRDKDQPQHF,TGTGCCAGCAGTCCCCGGGACAAAGATCAGCCCCAGCATTTT
TRBV5-1,.,TRBJ2-2,TRBD1,CASRTGVTGELFF,TGCGCCAGCAGGACAGGGGTTACCGGGGAGCTGTTTTTT
TRBV11-1,once,TRBJ2-1,TRBD2,CASSSTLAGGLREQFF,TGTGCCAGCAGCTCAACCCTAGCGGGAGGGTTGCGTGAGCAGTTCTTC
TRBV18,.,TRBJ2-1,.,CASSPPGQGRYEQFF,TGTGCCAGCTCACCACCGGGTCAGGGTAGATATGAGCAGTTCTTC